The 20 T cell receptor beta chains presented below share a single source sample, sequenced in a study of T cell responses to AZD1222 COVID-19 vaccine. Clones were sequenced by immunoSEQ multiplex PCR, and TCRdb holds only the in-frame ones, with some missing. The profile shows roughly 83,000 clones, more than 70% of them singletons. This specimen consisted of peripheral blood, obtained on day 0 of AZD1222 vaccination. Source of these receptors: an adult in good health.

The rearrangement joins TRBV19 to TRBJ2-2; 9 bases line up with TRBD1. This CDR3 comprises 17 residues. The germline gives CDR1 LNHDA, CDR2 SQIVND (reference sequence). With 6 bases clipped from V and 4 bases from J, the junction kept 12 bases outside the gene matches. The CDR3 nucleotides read TGTGCCAGTAGCGCCGCCGGTGGGACAGGGCTCACCGGGGAGCTGTTTTTT. Protein sequence: CASSAAGGTGLTGELFF.

The chain carries TRBV19 and TRBJ2-5; 12 nucleotides align to TRBD1. V shed 1 base, J shed 10 bases, and the junction held 7 bases outside the gene matches. The germline V gene encodes CDR1 LNHDA and CDR2 SQIVND (reference sequence). The CDR3 sequence is 15 residues long. For the CDR3, the DNA is TGTGCCAGTAGTATAGCGGGGACAGGGGGCTCCGACCAGTACTTC. Translating it yields CASSIAGTGGSDQYF. The full variable domain, rest sourced from reference TRBV19 and TRBJ2-5, is DGGITQSPKYLFRKEGQNVTLSCEQNLNHDAMYWYRQDPGQGLRLIYYSQIVNDFQKGDIAEGYSVSREKKESFPLTVTSAQKNPTAFYLCASSIAGTGGSDQYFGPGTRLLVL.

The CDR3, as DNA: TGTGCCAGCAGTTACGCCGGGGAGGGAGGCTACACCTTC. It translates to CASSYAGEGGYTF. The chain recombines TRBV6-5 with TRBJ1-2; the D is unclear. Germline V gene data show CDR1 as MNHEY and CDR2 as SVGAGI. Deletions cut 2 bases from V and 8 bases from J, with 12 bases between. The CDR3 runs 13 residues.

The V call is TRBV30, the J call TRBJ2-7, with 7 bases that match TRBD2. V lost 0 bases, J lost 4 bases, and 18 bases stayed unmatched. This CDR3 is built from 18 residues. Germline assignment: CDR1 GTSNPN and CDR2 SVGIG (reference sequence). This chain's CDR3 is CAWSVRGGRSSWVYEQYF. CDR3 DNA sequence: TGTGCCTGGAGTGTACGAGGCGGGAGAAGTTCTTGGGTATACGAGCAGTACTTC.

The V gene is TRBV20-1, the J gene TRBJ2-7; TRBD2 matches 11 bases. Germline CDR1 is DFQATT and CDR2 is SNEGSKA (reference sequence). The CDR3 spans 14 residues. After removal of 3 bases from V and 2 bases from J, the junction contained 3 bases not matched to a gene. For the CDR3, the DNA is TGCAGTGCTAGTGGGACTAGCGGTCCCTACGAGCAGTACTTC. Translating gives CSASGTSGPYEQYF.

This clone is categorized as medium-sized (0.01 to 0.1%). The CDR3 reads CASSLGAGLGWQFF. The CDR3 DNA reads as TGTGCCAGCAGCTTAGGGGCCGGGCTGGGGTGGCAGTTCTTC. This chain joins TRBV13 and TRBJ2-1, with unresolved D. The CDR3 runs to 14 residues. Germline V CDR1 and CDR2: PRHDT, FYEKMQ (reference sequence). V was trimmed by 0 bases and J by 12 bases, leaving 15 bases between them. Filled out from reference TRBV13 and TRBJ2-1, the complete variable domain reads AAGVIQSPRHLIKEKRETATLKCYPIPRHDTVYWYQQGPGQDPQFLISFYEKMQSDKGSIPDRFSAQQFSDYHSELNMSSLELGDSALYFCASSLGAGLGWQFFGPGTRLTVL.

This clone was recorded once. The genes are TRBV4-1 and TRBJ2-7; D possibly corresponds to TRBD2 (5 bases). This CDR3 spans 17 amino acids. Trimming removed 5 bases at V and 0 bases at J, with 20 bases between. The germline gives CDR1 MGHRA, CDR2 YSYEKL. CDR3 sequence reads: CASSARLLRGSSYEQYF. CDR3 DNA: TGCGCCAGCAGCGCTAGGTTATTACGGGGTAGCTCCTACGAGCAGTACTTC.

The chain carries TRBV3-1 (or the pseudogene TRBV3-2) and TRBJ2-2, with 9 bases aligning to TRBD2. The germline gives CDR1 LGHDT, CDR2 YNNKEL (reference sequence). This CDR3 has 14 residues. V dropped 4 bases and J dropped 6; count of bases not matched to a gene: 3. The chain's CDR3 is CASSLAGVAGELFF. CDR3 bases: TGTGCCAGCAGCCTAGCGGGAGTGGCCGGGGAGCTGTTTTTT.

This rearrangement joins TRBV11-2 to TRBJ2-5, with D unclear. V shed 1 base and J shed 1 base, with 7 bases lying between them. Germline V gene lookup returns CDR1 SGHAT and CDR2 FQNNGV. This CDR3 has 14 residues. The DNA for the CDR3 is TGTGCCAGCAGCTTAGTTGCAGTCCAAGAGACCCAGTACTTC. Encoded protein: CASSLVAVQETQYF.

The V call is TRBV10-3, the J call TRBJ1-3; no clear D. The CDR3 length is 13 residues. Per the germline V gene, CDR1 is ENHRY and CDR2 is SYGVKD. V shed 7 bases and J shed 4 bases, with 11 bases lying between them. The DNA for the CDR3 is TGTGCCATCAAAACATTAACGGGAAACACCATATATTTT. This sequence encodes CAIKTLTGNTIYF.

The chain's CDR3 is CAHISGLRPEAFF. The CDR3 coding sequence is TGTGCCCACATCTCGGGGCTTCGTCCCGAGGCTTTCTTT. The V gene is TRBV30, the J gene TRBJ1-1; the D gene is possibly TRBD1 (5 bases). CDR3 length equals 13 residues. V shed 8 bases and J shed 11 bases, with 24 bases lying between them. Per the germline V gene, CDR1 is GTSNPN and CDR2 is SVGIG (reference sequence).

The CDR3 reads CSASAGLPSRVYEQYF. The DNA of the CDR3 is TGCAGTGCTAGTGCGGGACTACCCTCCAGGGTCTACGAGCAGTACTTC. The V and J genes are TRBV20-1 and TRBJ2-7, with 7 bases fitting TRBD2. The CDR3 runs 16 residues. The V gene's germline CDR1 is DFQATT and CDR2 SNEGSKA (reference sequence). V was clipped by 3 bases and J by 3 bases; unmatched bases: 14.

This chain joins TRBV9 and TRBJ2-5, with 7 bases lining up with TRBD1. CDR3 size: 14 residues. Germline V lookup: CDR1 SGDLS, CDR2 YYNGEE. Trimming removed 3 bases from V and 5 bases from J; junction bases left unmatched: 7. CDR3 nucleotides: TGTGCCAGCAGCGCAGCGAGGGGGCGGGAGACCCAGTACTTC. Translation: CASSAARGRETQYF.

The rearrangement joins TRBV2 to TRBJ1-1, with 9 bases matching TRBD1. This CDR3 is built from 17 residues. CDR1 and CDR2 (germline): SNHLY, FYNNEI. V shed 10 bases and J 4 bases; nucleotides not matched to a gene: 19. The CDR3 bases are TGTGCCATCACTACGAACTCCCGGGGACAGGGTCTCACTGAAGCTTTCTTT. This encodes CAITTNSRGQGLTEAFF.

Comments on this clone: Other nucleotide sequences in the sample specify the same CDR3. The V and J genes are TRBV7-8 and TRBJ2-7; D unresolved. Trimming left V 8 bases short and J 2 bases short, with 10 bases between. The CDR3 spans 12 residues. Germline CDR1 reads SGHVS; CDR2 reads FQNEAQ. The CDR3 sequence is CASRDPTYEQYF. Written as DNA, the CDR3 is TGTGCCAGCCGTGACCCTACCTACGAGCAGTACTTC.

Only one count was recorded for this clone. The rearrangement uses TRBV6-5 and TRBJ1-4; possibly TRBD1 for D (6 bases). Per the germline V gene, CDR1 is MNHEY and CDR2 is SVGAGI. Trimming shortened V by 6 bases and J by 10 bases, and 15 bases separated the two germline ends. The CDR3 spans 13 residues. As DNA, the CDR3 is TGTGCCAGCAGAGGACGGGGGGGCGGAAAACTGTTTTTT. This translates into CASRGRGGGKLFF.

The J gene is TRBJ2-3, the V gene TRBV9; possibly TRBD1 or TRBD2 for D (5 bases each). Germline V lookup: CDR1 SGDLS, CDR2 YYNGEE. V lost 5 bases and J 0 bases, leaving 13 bases between the germline ends. The CDR3 extends over 15 amino acids. In DNA form, the CDR3 reads TGTGCCAGCAGGTCTGGGACGGTTAGCACAGATACGCAGTATTTT. It is translated as CASRSGTVSTDTQYF.

The J gene is TRBJ1-2, the V gene TRBV2, with D tentatively TRBD1 (5 bases). With 6 bases removed from V and 3 bases from J, the gap between germline ends came to 8 bases. The germline CDR1 and CDR2 sequences are SNHLY and FYNNEI. CDR3 size: 12 residues. Written as DNA, the CDR3 is TGTGCCAGCAGGGGGCTGGACTATGGCTACACCTTC. Translation: CASRGLDYGYTF. Combining the CDR3 with reference TRBV2 and TRBJ1-2 gives the whole variable domain EPEVTQTPSHQVTQMGQEVILRCVPISNHLYFYWYRQILGQKVEFLVSFYNNEISEKSEIFDDQFSVERPDGSNFTLKIRSTKLEDSAMYFCASRGLDYGYTFGSGTRLTVV.

The chain joins TRBV7-6 to TRBJ2-2; maybe TRBD2 (7 bases). The CDR3 covers 15 residues. The germline gives CDR1 SGHVS, CDR2 FNYEAQ. Trimming removed 4 bases from V and 4 bases from J, with 13 bases in between. The CDR3 DNA is TGTGCCAGCAGCTCGGGGGGCCCTTTCACCGGGGAGCTGTTTTTT. Its protein is CASSSGGPFTGELFF. The full variable domain, completed using reference TRBV7-6 and TRBJ2-2, is GAGVSQSPRYKVTKRGQDVALRCDPISGHVSLYWYRQALGQGPEFLTYFNYEAQQDKSGLPNDRFSAERPEGSISTLTIQRTEQRDSAMYRCASSSGGPFTGELFFGEGSRLTVL.

This clone occurred a few times. The junction departs from germline at one end; a sequencing error may be responsible. The chain uses TRBV11-2 and TRBJ1-3, with TRBD1 matching 7 bases. CDR1 is SGHAT, CDR2 FQNNGV, per germline. There are 12 residues in the CDR3. This CDR3 is CASTSGGSTIYF. CDR3 in DNA: TGTGCCAGCACCTCAGGGGGAAGCACCATATATTTT. Together with reference TRBV11-2 and TRBJ1-3, the CDR3 gives the full variable domain: EAGVAQSPRYKIIEKRQSVAFWCNPISGHATLYWYQQILGQGPKLLIQFQNNGVVDDSQLPKDRFSAERLKGVDSTLKIQPAKLEDSAVYLCASTSGGSTIYFGEGSWLTVV.